The source of this TCR beta chain is a study of regulatory T cells in long-lasting Graves disease. V dropped 4 bases and J dropped 2 bases, with 12 bases sitting between them. The CDR3 runs to 15 residues. The germline V gene has CDR1 LGHDT and CDR2 YNNKEL (reference sequence). In building TCR beta libraries, iRepertoire HTBI primers were used together with Arm-PCR of CDR3 regions. Each CDR3 protein is one row after TCRdb ran MiXCR on the multiplex PCR reads. The table includes some 500,000 distinct CDR3 sequences, about 16% detected once. As for time point: newly diagnosed GD, antithyroid drugs for less than 3 months. Researchers made the TCR library from RNA that was extracted from PBMCs. These data were also filed under a second study, of T cells in Graves' hyperthyroidism and ophthalmopathy. That source reports: Stability of Graves' hyperthyroidism was defined as absent ophthalmopathy progression within 18 months.

This clonotype was obtained from a woman aged 35 to 60 with Graves disease. The input for sequencing was peripheral blood mononuclear cells (PBMCs), taken at new diagnosis, from a patient treated with antithyroid drugs. The chain recombines TRBV3-1 with TRBJ1-3; possible D gene TRBD1, 5 bases. In DNA form, the CDR3 reads TGTGCCAGCAGCCTAAGCGAAGGGGCTGGAAACACCATATATTTT. It encodes CASSLSEGAGNTIYF.